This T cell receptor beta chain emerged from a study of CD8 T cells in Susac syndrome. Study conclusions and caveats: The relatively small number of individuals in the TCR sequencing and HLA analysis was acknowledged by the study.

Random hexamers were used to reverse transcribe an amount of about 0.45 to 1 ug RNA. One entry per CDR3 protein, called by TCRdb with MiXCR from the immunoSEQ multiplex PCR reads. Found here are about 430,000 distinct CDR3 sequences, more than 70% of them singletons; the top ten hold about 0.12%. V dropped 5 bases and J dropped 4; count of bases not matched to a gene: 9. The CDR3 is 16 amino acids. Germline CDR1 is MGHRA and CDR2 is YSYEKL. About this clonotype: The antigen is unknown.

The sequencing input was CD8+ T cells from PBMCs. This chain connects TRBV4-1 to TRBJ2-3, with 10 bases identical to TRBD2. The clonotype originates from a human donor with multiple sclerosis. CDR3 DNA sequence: TGCGCCAGCAGCGACCTAGCGGGAGTATCTCCAGATACGCAGTATTTT. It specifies CASSDLAGVSPDTQYF.